The rows below give T cell receptor beta chains drawn from one sample of a study of cytomegalovirus exposure and HLA in healthy donors. Sequencing was performed with immunoSEQ multiplex PCR; in TCRdb, only in-frame clones are kept and a portion is missing. The sample lists roughly 180,000 clones, approximately 88% seen once, with roughly 1% in the top ten. Material for sequencing was PBMCs. The receptors come from a man under 40 in good health and CMV-seronegative. Both conserved end residues are part of each CDR3. The D gene is left open where the match is weak. For some rows the clone size is stated as once, few or many, or as a class when expanded; others skip it.

clone_size j_call d_call v_call cdr3_length cdr3_nt cdr3_aa
NA TRBJ2-3 NA TRBV5-6 16 TGTGCCAGCAGCTTTCGCCCCCGCGGAGCTCGGGATACGCAGTATTTT CASSFRPRGARDTQYF
NA TRBJ2-7 NA TRBV4-1 14 TGCGCCAGCAGCCAAGATCGAGGGGGCTACGAGCAGTACTTC CASSQDRGGYEQYF
NA TRBJ2-6 NA TRBV27 15 TGTGCCAGCAGTACCAGGCCCTCTGGGGCCAACGTCCTGACTTTC CASSTRPSGANVLTF
NA TRBJ2-7 NA TRBV6-5 14 TGTGCCAGCAGTCAAACAGGGGGGGGCTACGAGCAGTACTTC CASSQTGGGYEQYF
NA TRBJ2-7 TRBD1 TRBV9 15 TGTGCCAGCAGCGTAGGGCCAGGGGGCCCCTACGAGCAGTACTTC CASSVGPGGPYEQYF
NA TRBJ2-5 TRBD1 TRBV13 17 TGTGCCAGCAGCTCGACCGACCCAGGGGGCTTCCAAGAGACCCAGTACTTC CASSSTDPGGFQETQYF
NA TRBJ1-4 TRBD1 TRBV6-5 16 TGTGCCAGCAGTTACTCGATAGGGACAGGGGGAGAAAAACTGTTTTTT CASSYSIGTGGEKLFF
NA TRBJ2-3 TRBD2 TRBV9 16 TGTGCCAGCAGCGTAGGTCCTAGCGGGGGCACAGATACGCAGTATTTT CASSVGPSGGTDTQYF
NA TRBJ1-1 NA TRBV7-8 14 TGTGCCAGCAGCTTAGAGGGCAGGGACACTGAAGCTTTCTTT CASSLEGRDTEAFF
NA TRBJ2-7 TRBD2 TRBV5-1 16 TGCGCCAGCAGCTTGGGGGGACTAGCGAGCTCCTACGAGCAGTACTTC CASSLGGLASSYEQYF
NA TRBJ2-3 TRBD2 TRBV28 15 TGTGCCAGCAGTTCCTTCAGCGGGGGTCCAGATACGCAGTATTTT CASSSFSGGPDTQYF
NA TRBJ2-2 TRBD2 TRBV9 18 TGTGCCAGCAGCCCGGAAGCCAGCGGGAGGGAGGACACCGGGGAGCTGTTTTTT CASSPEASGREDTGELFF
NA TRBJ2-2 NA TRBV9 17 TGTGCCAGCAGCGTAGCTTGGGGGCTTCCGAACACCGGGGAGCTGTTTTTT CASSVAWGLPNTGELFF
once TRBJ1-1 TRBD1 TRBV30 13 TGTGCCTGGATGAGTAGCAGGGGGGCTGAAGCTTTCTTT CAWMSSRGAEAFF
once TRBJ2-3 TRBD2 TRBV5-1 15 TGCGCCAGCAGCGCCCTAGCGGGGGTTCGGGATACGCAGTATTTT CASSALAGVRDTQYF
NA TRBJ1-2 TRBD1 TRBV28 11 TGTGCCAGCAGTGGGCGGACAGGTCCCACCTTC CASSGRTGPTF
NA TRBJ2-3 NA TRBV18 12 TGTGCCAGCTCACCCCGGTTGGATACGCAGTATTTT CASSPRLDTQYF
few TRBJ2-7 NA TRBV15 14 TGTGCCACCAGCAGAGCCCCCCACTCCTACGAGCAGTACTTC CATSRAPHSYEQYF
NA TRBJ1-2 TRBD1 TRBV7-2 17 TGTGCCAGCAGCTTAGACCCCGTACGGGACAGTAGATATGGCTACACCTTC CASSLDPVRDSRYGYTF